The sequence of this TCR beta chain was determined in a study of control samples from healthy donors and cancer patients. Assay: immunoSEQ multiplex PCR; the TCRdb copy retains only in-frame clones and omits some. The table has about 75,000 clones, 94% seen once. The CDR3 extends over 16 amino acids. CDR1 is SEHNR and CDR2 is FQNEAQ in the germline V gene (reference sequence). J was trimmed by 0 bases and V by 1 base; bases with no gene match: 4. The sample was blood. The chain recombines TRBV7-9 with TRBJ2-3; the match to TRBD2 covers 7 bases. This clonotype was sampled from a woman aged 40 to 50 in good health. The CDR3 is CASSLGLADSTDTQYF. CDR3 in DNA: TGTGCCAGCAGCTTAGGCCTAGCGGATAGCACAGATACGCAGTATTTT.